The clone carrying this T cell receptor (beta chain) was observed at least ten times. Its antigen is unidentified. The TCR beta CDR3 regions underwent amplification using RNA transcripts as the source. During a first-round RT-PCR of the TCR CDR3, the HTBI primer set was used. Using its own MiXCR run on the multiplex PCR reads, TCRdb lists one record per CDR3 protein. This sample yields approximately 400,000 distinct CDR3 sequences, of which around an eighth are seen a single time; around 21% belongs to the top ten. With a duration under 2 months, the hyperthyroidism was newly diagnosed in patients aged 18 to 65. Reasons for excluding patients were uncontrolled infection, other autoimmune disease, pregnancy or lactation. The junction had 6 bases not matched to a gene; V was cut back by 7 bases and J by 10 bases. From germline, CDR1 is PRHDT and CDR2 FYEKMQ (reference sequence). This CDR3 spans 14 amino acids.

These data come from a study of T cells in Graves' hyperthyroidism and ophthalmopathy. General study findings and limits: The model forecast ophthalmopathy, anticipating it by a median approximately 6.1 months before onset.

The gene calls are TRBV13 and TRBJ2-1; 14 positions match TRBD2. The TCR sequence derives from a man in his thirties or forties with Graves' hyperthyroidism that later progressed to Graves' ophthalmopathy. What was sequenced was blood. For the CDR3, the DNA is TGTGCCAGCAATCCGACTAGCGGGGGGGCCGAGCAGTTCTTC. Its translation: CASNPTSGGAEQFF.